The source of this T cell receptor (beta chain) is a study of blood T cell repertoires in COVID-19. As for the study in general: From the United States, Italy and Spain came samples of acute and convalescent COVID-19.

Authors' methods: It was from reference gene primer amplification that nucleated cell counts were estimated. Assay: immunoSEQ multiplex PCR; the TCRdb copy retains only in-frame clones and omits some. V, J and clone size reflect that table, while D and trimming were determined from the DNA. This table has approximately 250,000 clones, 80% to 90% appearing once. This CDR3 spans 19 amino acids. The J segment lost 0 bases and the V segment lost 1 base, leaving 6 bases of the junction unmatched. The V gene's germline CDR1 is KGHSH and CDR2 LQKENI. Participant ages covered roughly 18 to 89 years across about 25 US areas. A COVID-19 case was met by exposed participants within 2 weeks before study entry.

The chain employs TRBV18 and TRBJ1-6; 10 nucleotides line up with TRBD1. The sample taken for sequencing was PBMCs or T cells enriched from blood (not recorded which). The sequence derives from a woman between 40 and 50 years old who had been exposed to COVID-19. DNA of the CDR3: TGTGCCAGCTCACCACAGGCGGGACAGGGGACCTCCTATAATTCACCCCTCCACTTT. Protein product: CASSPQAGQGTSYNSPLHF.